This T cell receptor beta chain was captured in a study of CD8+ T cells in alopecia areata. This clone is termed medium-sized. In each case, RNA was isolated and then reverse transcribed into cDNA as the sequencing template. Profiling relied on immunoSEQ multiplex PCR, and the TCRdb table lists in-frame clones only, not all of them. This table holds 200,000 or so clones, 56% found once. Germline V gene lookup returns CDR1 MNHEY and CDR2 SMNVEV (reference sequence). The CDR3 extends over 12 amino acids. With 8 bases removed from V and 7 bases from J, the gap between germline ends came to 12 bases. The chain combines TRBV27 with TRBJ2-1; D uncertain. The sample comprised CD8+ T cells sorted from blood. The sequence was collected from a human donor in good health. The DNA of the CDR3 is TGTGCCAGCGGGGTGGGGAAGAATGAGCAGTTCTTC. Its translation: CASGVGKNEQFF.